Presented here are 12 T cell receptor beta chains from one specimen sequenced in a study of blood T cell repertoires in COVID-19. The protocol was immunoSEQ multiplex PCR, while the TCRdb copy is restricted to in-frame clones and leaves out a portion. The profile shows 210,000 or so clones, just under 80% of them singletons. Sequenced material: peripheral blood. These receptors all come from a woman of 80 years or more with active or convalescent COVID-19.

This chain links TRBV3-1 (or the pseudogene TRBV3-2) with TRBJ2-3, with 11 bases identical to TRBD2. This CDR3 region has 20 residues. In germline, CDR1 is LGHDT, CDR2 YNNKEL (reference sequence). The V gene end was trimmed by 0 bases and the J gene end by 0 bases; junction bases not matched to a gene: 11. CDR3 coding DNA: TGTGCCAGCAGCCAAGACGTTCCCTCACTAGCGGGGGTTAGCACAGATACGCAGTATTTT. This sequence encodes CASSQDVPSLAGVSTDTQYF.

This chain uses TRBV30 with TRBJ2-4; TRBD1 aligns across 7 bases. Germline V gene lookup returns CDR1 GTSNPN and CDR2 SVGIG (reference sequence). After removal of 4 bases from V and 2 bases from J, the junction contained 8 bases not matched to a gene. The CDR3 loop spans 15 amino acids. The CDR3 DNA reads TGTGCCTGGAAGGAGCCAGGGGGAACCAAAAACATTCAGTACTTC. Residues: CAWKEPGGTKNIQYF.

CDR3 DNA: TGTGCCAGCAGCTGGGGACAGAGAACCTACGAGCAGTACTTC. This encodes CASSWGQRTYEQYF. The genes are TRBV5-4 and TRBJ2-7; 7 nucleotides match TRBD1. This CDR3 comprises 14 residues. J lost 2 bases, V lost 3 bases, and 5 bases had no gene match. Germline CDR1 reads SGHNT; CDR2 reads YYREEE (reference sequence).

The genes are TRBV19 and TRBJ2-7; possible D gene TRBD1, 5 bases. Germline V CDR1 and CDR2: LNHDA, SQIVND (reference sequence). V gave up 5 bases and J gave up 4 bases, with 12 bases separating them. This CDR3 has 13 residues. Here the CDR3 DNA reads TGTGCCAGTAGTTATTCCGCAGGGTACGAGCAGTACTTC. Residues: CASSYSAGYEQYF.

On this clone: Its ends do not fully match the called genes, so a read error is possible. The chain is built from TRBV4-3 and TRBJ1-3; no clear D. The CDR3 is 14 residues long. The germline gives CDR1 LGHNA, CDR2 YSLEER. The CDR3 sequence: CASSQELGRGEKHF. Here the CDR3 DNA reads TGCGCCAGCAGCCAAGAATTGGGTCGCGGGGAAAAACATTTT.

In this sample, this clone turned up a few times. The chain uses TRBV5-4 and TRBJ1-1, with 9 nucleotides matching TRBD1. The CDR3 totals 13 residues. J gave up 9 bases and V 3 bases, and 6 bases lay outside the gene matches. Looked up from germline, CDR1 is SGHNT and CDR2 is YYREEE (reference sequence). CDR3 in amino acids: CASSSSGTGQAFF. The CDR3 DNA reads TGTGCCAGCAGCTCCTCTGGGACAGGGCAAGCTTTCTTT.

The chain has TRBV19 and TRBJ1-5; D remains unclear. Germline-derived CDR1 and CDR2 are LNHDA and SQIVND (reference sequence). V lost 10 bases and J 4 bases, leaving 11 bases between the germline ends. The CDR3 has 12 amino acids. CDR3 in DNA: TGTGCCACCCAGGTGCAGAATCAGCCCCAGCATTTT. Translated, it gives CATQVQNQPQHF.

The chain has TRBV5-1 and TRBJ1-2; D is ambiguous. Germline V CDR1 and CDR2: SGHRS, YFSETQ. The CDR3 has 15 residues. V lost 0 bases and J lost 0, with 9 bases in between. The CDR3 region is CASSLVGSANYGYTF. The CDR3 DNA reads TGCGCCAGCAGCTTGGTGGGGAGTGCTAACTATGGCTACACCTTC.

The V gene is TRBV5-1, the J gene TRBJ2-5, with D possibly being TRBD2 (5 bases). Trimming left V 0 bases short and J 1 base short, with 7 bases between. CDR3 length equals 14 residues. CDR1 is SGHRS, CDR2 YFSETQ, per germline. Written as DNA, the CDR3 is TGCGCCAGCAGCTTGGCGGGGATCCAAGAGACCCAGTACTTC. Amino acid sequence: CASSLAGIQETQYF.

The chain recombines TRBV6-2 or TRBV6-3 with TRBJ2-7, with no clear D. The V and J ends lost 6 bases and 7 bases respectively, with 10 bases between them. CDR1 and CDR2 from the germline V gene are MNHEY and SVGEGT. There are 11 residues in the CDR3. CDR3 sequence reads: CASSQLGEQYF. Here the CDR3 DNA reads TGTGCCAGCAGCCAACTCGGGGAGCAGTACTTC.

The rearrangement uses TRBV6-4 and TRBJ1-1; D remains ambiguous. V was cut by 6 bases and J by 1 base, with 12 bases left in between. The length of the CDR3 is 14 residues. Germline CDR1 is MRHNA and CDR2 is SNTAGT. The CDR3 reads CASRTVRGNTEAFF. In DNA, the CDR3 is TGTGCCAGCAGGACCGTCCGGGGGAACACTGAAGCTTTCTTT.

This clone appeared a few times. The V call is TRBV7-3, the J call TRBJ1-1, with D possibly matching TRBD1 (5 bases). Germline assignment: CDR1 SGHTA and CDR2 FQGTGA. V gave up 2 bases and J gave up 4 bases, with 8 bases separating them. The CDR3 extends over 13 amino acids. In nucleotides, the CDR3 is TGTGCCAGCAGCTTAGATAGGGGCACTGAAGCTTTCTTT. Translating gives CASSLDRGTEAFF. The whole variable domain, remainder taken from reference TRBV7-3 and TRBJ1-1, is GAGVSQTPSNKVTEKGKYVELRCDPISGHTALYWYRQSLGQGPEFLIYFQGTGAADDSGLPNDRFFAVRPEGSVSTLKIQRTERGDSAVYLCASSLDRGTEAFFGQGTRLTVV.